Listed below are T cell receptor beta chains from one sample, sequenced in a study of CD8+ T cells in alopecia areata. Here immunoSEQ multiplex PCR was the method, and the copy in TCRdb shows in-frame clones only, minus some. Among 150,000 or so clones, 87% were seen once, and the ten largest hold roughly 15%. The specimen comprised CD8+ T cells sorted from blood, sampled at week 0. These receptor sequences come from a human donor with alopecia areata. The conserved cysteine and the conserved F or W are not part of the CDR3 here. Each record gives: CDR3 protein, V gene, J gene.

CDR3aa: ASSLGGLYEQY
v_gene: TRBV27
j_gene: TRBJ2-7

CDR3aa: ATGRGNYEQY
v_gene: TRBV6-5
j_gene: TRBJ2-7

CDR3aa: ASSLLDATNEKLF
v_gene: TRBV18
j_gene: TRBJ1-4

CDR3aa: ASSFDPDTEAF
v_gene: TRBV27
j_gene: TRBJ1-1

CDR3aa: AWRLLMNTEAF
v_gene: TRBV30
j_gene: TRBJ1-1

CDR3aa: SVRPEQGSDTEAF
v_gene: TRBV29-1
j_gene: TRBJ1-1

CDR3aa: SVEYPGSNIQY
v_gene: TRBV29-1
j_gene: TRBJ2-4

CDR3aa: ASSLVASGSNEQF
v_gene: TRBV7-2
j_gene: TRBJ2-1

CDR3aa: ASSFRSNVLT
v_gene: TRBV28
j_gene: TRBJ2-6

CDR3aa: ASSLDLKDYNEQF
v_gene: TRBV7-8
j_gene: TRBJ2-1

CDR3aa: ATRTGTGNDEQY
v_gene: TRBV5-1
j_gene: TRBJ2-7

CDR3aa: ASSFGLGGNEQF
v_gene: TRBV13
j_gene: TRBJ2-1

CDR3aa: ASRKTGDPVHEQF
v_gene: TRBV11-3
j_gene: TRBJ2-1

CDR3aa: ASSLDIRDYNEQF
v_gene: TRBV11-2
j_gene: TRBJ2-1

CDR3aa: ASRPTSQGTPYEQY
v_gene: TRBV7-9
j_gene: TRBJ2-7

CDR3aa: ASSLYLEIPNTGELF
v_gene: TRBV11-2
j_gene: TRBJ2-2

CDR3aa: ASSLQGHPNTGELF
v_gene: TRBV4-1
j_gene: TRBJ2-2

CDR3aa: ASSLASGQIREQF
v_gene: TRBV7-9
j_gene: TRBJ2-1

CDR3aa: ASSADNSYEQY
v_gene: TRBV25-1
j_gene: TRBJ2-7

CDR3aa: ASSYNEQF
v_gene: TRBV5-4
j_gene: TRBJ2-1

CDR3aa: ASSLGQGNYGYT
v_gene: TRBV6-5
j_gene: TRBJ1-2

CDR3aa: ASSPVRNSMNTEAF
v_gene: TRBV7-9
j_gene: TRBJ1-1

CDR3aa: ASSLVSVGAISYEQY
v_gene: TRBV5-5
j_gene: TRBJ2-7

CDR3aa: ASRNGSSYEQY
v_gene: TRBV14
j_gene: TRBJ2-7